The 13 T cell receptor beta chains reported below all come from one sample, sequenced in a study of T-cell memory formation after mild COVID-19. TCRdb analysed the 5' RACE reads with MiXCR anew, one entry per CDR3 protein. The sample lists tens of thousands of distinct CDR3 sequences; roughly 23% were seen once. The sequencing sample was made of PBMCs or a T cell subset sorted from them (not recorded which). The origin of the receptors is a young man who had mild COVID-19 (a few samples of this study predate the infection). Cell type and time point are not known.

This sequence joins TRBV9 and TRBJ2-7; no definite D call. V was clipped by 4 bases and J by 0 bases, with 11 bases between them. This CDR3 is built from 14 residues. CDR1 SGDLS and CDR2 YYNGEE come from the germline V gene. CDR3 sequence (DNA): TGTGCCAGCAGCCCCGGACCGAGCTCCTACGAGCAGTACGTC. Translated, it gives CASSPGPSSYEQYV.

This clonotype was found a few times. A read error may account for a junction end that differs from germline. The rearrangement uses TRBV7-7 and TRBJ2-1; 10 positions match TRBD2. The CDR3 totals 15 residues. Germline CDR1 and CDR2: SSHAT and FNYEAQ (reference sequence). CDR3 region: CASSHGLAAANEQFF. CDR3 DNA sequence: TGTGCTAGCAGCCACGGACTAGCGGCGGCCAATGAGCAGTTCTTC.

A few counts support this clonotype. The chain couples TRBV7-9 to TRBJ2-4; weak D call: TRBD2 (5 bases). Germline assignment: CDR1 SEHNR and CDR2 FQNEAQ (reference sequence). The CDR3 is 16 amino acids. The V and J ends lost 2 bases and 3 bases respectively, with 14 bases between them. In nucleotides, the CDR3 is TGTGCCAGCAGCTTAACGGGGTCTCTTGACAAAAACATTCAGTACTTC. This codes for CASSLTGSLDKNIQYF.

This clonotype came up a few times. V gene TRBV20-1 combines with J gene TRBJ2-3, with 7 bases aligning to TRBD2. From germline, CDR1 is DFQATT and CDR2 SNEGSKA (reference sequence). The V gene end was trimmed by 6 bases and the J gene end by 2 bases; junction bases not matched to a gene: 14. The CDR3 has 16 amino acids. The CDR3 loop is CSAHSVERGITDTQYF. CDR3 nucleotides: TGCAGTGCCCACTCAGTCGAGCGGGGAATCACAGATACGCAGTATTTT.

This clonotype has more than one count but fewer than ten. V gene TRBV7-9 combines with J gene TRBJ1-1; D perhaps matches TRBD1 (5 bases). CDR3 size: 15 residues. V shed 5 bases and J shed 0 bases, with 13 bases lying between them. The germline V gene has CDR1 SEHNR and CDR2 FQNEAQ (reference sequence). Written as DNA, the CDR3 is TGTGCCAGCAGCCCGGAGCAGGGCATGAACACTGAAGCTTTCTTT. Residues: CASSPEQGMNTEAFF.

This clonotype was counted a few times. V usage is TRBV24-1 and J usage is TRBJ2-3, with D perhaps matching TRBD2 (6 bases). The CDR3 consists of 13 residues. Germline CDR1 is KGHDR and CDR2 is SFDVKD. Trimming took 4 bases from V and 6 from J, leaving 10 bases between them. The chain's CDR3 is CATSDRGTDTQYF. The CDR3 nucleotides are TGTGCCACCAGTGACCGGGGGACGGATACGCAGTATTTT.

The chain uses TRBV25-1 and TRBJ1-1, with TRBD1 as a possible D gene (5 bases). V lost 11 bases and J 3 bases, leaving 10 bases between the germline ends. The CDR3 runs 11 residues. CDR1 is MGHDK and CDR2 is SYGVNS in the germline V gene. For the CDR3, the DNA is TGTGCCGGCCGGGGGGACACTGAAGCTTTCTTT. Translated, it gives CAGRGDTEAFF.

The J gene is TRBJ2-7, the V gene TRBV2, with TRBD1 identical over 8 bases. This CDR3 is 14 amino acids long. Germline V gene data show CDR1 as SNHLY and CDR2 as FYNNEI. Trimming removed 4 bases from V and 7 bases from J; junction bases left unmatched: 9. The CDR3 spells CASSVGRGRDEQYF. For the CDR3, the DNA is TGTGCCAGCAGTGTCGGCAGGGGGCGTGATGAGCAGTACTTC.

Only a few counts were recorded for this clonotype. J is TRBJ2-1 and V is TRBV6-6; the D is unclear. The length of the CDR3 is 12 residues. Germline V gives CDR1 MNHNY, CDR2 SVGAGI (reference sequence). The V gene lost 7 bases and the J gene lost 9 bases, with 13 bases spanning the gap. CDR3: CASTAAVSEQFF. CDR3 DNA: TGTGCCAGCACCGCTGCAGTAAGTGAGCAGTTCTTC.

There are a few counts of this clonotype. This chain connects TRBV7-2 to TRBJ2-1; TRBD1 or TRBD2 may be the D gene (5 bases each). Trimming cost V 2 bases and J 0 bases, with 14 bases left between them. From germline, CDR1 is SGHTA and CDR2 FQGNSA. CDR3 size: 17 residues. This CDR3 reads CASSLPPGASSYNEQFF. For the CDR3, the DNA is TGTGCCAGCAGCTTACCGCCCGGGGCCAGCTCCTACAATGAGCAGTTCTTC.

This chain links TRBV4-1 with TRBJ1-1; tentatively, D is TRBD1 (5 bases). The germline V and J ends were trimmed by 3 bases and 0 bases, with 17 bases remaining between them. This CDR3 comprises 17 residues. The germline CDR1 and CDR2 sequences are MGHRA and YSYEKL. This chain's CDR3 is CASSHDHRGGLNTEAFF. The DNA of the CDR3 is TGCGCCAGCAGCCATGATCACCGGGGGGGTCTGAACACTGAAGCTTTCTTT.

V gene TRBV6-1 combines with J gene TRBJ1-2; 7 bases map to TRBD1. V lost 0 bases, J lost 3 bases, and 10 bases stayed unmatched. This CDR3 has 17 amino acids. Looked up from germline, CDR1 is MNHNS and CDR2 is SASEGT. CDR3: CASSEAPTDRADYGYTF. DNA for the CDR3: TGTGCCAGCAGTGAAGCTCCGACTGACAGGGCAGACTATGGCTACACCTTC.

This clonotype was observed a few times. The V gene is TRBV7-2, the J gene TRBJ2-5; 9 positions agree with TRBD2. In germline, CDR1 is SGHTA, CDR2 FQGNSA. V shed 3 bases and J 4 bases; nucleotides not matched to a gene: 6. This CDR3 comprises 15 residues. CDR3 sequence reads: CASSFGGGAGETQYF. The CDR3, as DNA: TGTGCCAGCAGCTTTGGCGGGGGGGCCGGAGAGACCCAGTACTTC.